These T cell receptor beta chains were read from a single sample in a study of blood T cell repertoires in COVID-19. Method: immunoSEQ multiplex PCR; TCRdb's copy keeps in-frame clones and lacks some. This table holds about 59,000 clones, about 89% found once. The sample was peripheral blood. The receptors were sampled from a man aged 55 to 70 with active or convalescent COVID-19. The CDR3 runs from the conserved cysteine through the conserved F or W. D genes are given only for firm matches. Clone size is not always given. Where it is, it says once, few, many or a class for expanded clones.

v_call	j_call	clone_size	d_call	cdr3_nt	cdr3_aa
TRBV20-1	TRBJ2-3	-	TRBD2	TGCAGTGCTAGTCTCGGAGCGGGAGGAGATACGCAGTATTTT	CSASLGAGGDTQYF
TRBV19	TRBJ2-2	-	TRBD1	TGTGCCACCAGACAGGGGGGGGTTACCGGGGAGCTGTTTTTT	CATRQGGVTGELFF
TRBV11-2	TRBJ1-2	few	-	TGTGCCAGCAGCTTAGATCTGGGGGCGCGTGGATACACCTTC	CASSLDLGARGYTF
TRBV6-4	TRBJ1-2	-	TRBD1	TGTGCCAGCAGTGACTCGAACAGGGGCGAAGAGGAGAACTATGGCTACACCTTC	CASSDSNRGEEENYGYTF
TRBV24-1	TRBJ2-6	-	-	TGTGCCACCAGCGCGATACCCCAGGGATCCGGGGCCAACGTCCTGACTTTC	CATSAIPQGSGANVLTF
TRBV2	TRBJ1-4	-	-	TGTGCCAGTCGGTCGGTGGCAACTAATGAAAAACTGTTTTTT	CASRSVATNEKLFF
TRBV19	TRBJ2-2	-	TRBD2	TGTGCCAGTAGTATTTCGAGACTAGCGGGAGGGGCTTACACCGGGGAGCTGTTTTTT	CASSISRLAGGAYTGELFF
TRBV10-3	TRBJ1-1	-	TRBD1	TGTGCCACCCGGGGGCAGGGGGAGGCTTTCTTT	CATRGQGEAFF
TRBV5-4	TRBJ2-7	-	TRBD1	TGTGCCAGCAGCTTTGCCCGGGACAGGGGAGACTACGAGCAGTACTTC	CASSFARDRGDYEQYF
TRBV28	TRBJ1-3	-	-	TGTGCCAGCATATCCGGAAACACCATATATTTT	CASISGNTIYF
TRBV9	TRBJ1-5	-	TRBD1	TGTGCCAGCAGCGTAGGGGACAGGGATCAGCCCCAGCATTTT	CASSVGDRDQPQHF
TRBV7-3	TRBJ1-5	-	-	TGTGCCAGCAGCCTTTTAGAGGGTCAGCCCCAGCATTTT	CASSLLEGQPQHF